A single sample is the source of the 9 T cell receptor beta chains below, sequenced in a study of human T cells and chemical hapten exposure. Total RNA extraction was carried out from unfractionated whole blood. In TCRdb, the 5' RACE reads were re-called with MiXCR into one record per CDR3 protein. Of over 70,000 distinct CDR3 sequences detected, less than 20% appear once; the ten largest clones hold 6.8%. These TCRs come from a female donor in good health.

The gene calls are TRBV2 and TRBJ1-2; D uncertain. Trimming removed 6 bases at V and 7 bases at J, with 15 bases between. The germline gives CDR1 SNHLY, CDR2 FYNNEI. The CDR3 covers 13 residues. The CDR3 region has the DNA TGTGCCAGCAGGGCCGACTGGGGAGGTGGCTACACCTTC. It yields the protein CASRADWGGGYTF.

This clonotype was detected only a few times. The CDR3 DNA is TGTGCCAGCAGCGTCTCACAGGGGCTCCAAGAGACCCAGTACTTC. Translated, it gives CASSVSQGLQETQYF. V is TRBV7-9 and J is TRBJ2-5; 7 bases are a match to TRBD1. V lost 5 bases and J lost 1; bases outside the gene matches: 7. Germline-derived CDR1 and CDR2 are SEHNR and FQNEAQ (reference sequence). The CDR3 contains 15 residues.

This chain uses TRBV7-2 with TRBJ2-1; possible D gene TRBD2, 5 bases. Trimming cost V 5 bases and J 7 bases, with 15 bases left between them. CDR3 size: 14 residues. Germline CDR1 is SGHTA and CDR2 is FQGNSA. The CDR3 DNA is TGTGCCAGCAGCCGAGGGCGATACGAAAATGAGCAGTTCTTC. It codes for CASSRGRYENEQFF. Full variable domain (missing parts from reference TRBV7-2 and TRBJ2-1): GAGVSQSPSNKVTEKGKDVELRCDPISGHTALYWYRQSLGQGLEFLIYFQGNSAPDKSGLPSDRFSAERTGGSVSTLTIQRTQQEDSAVYLCASSRGRYENEQFFGPGTRLTVL.

This clonotype was counted only a few times. The CDR3 sequence: CAWSRTGGISPLHF. The CDR3 bases are TGTGCCTGGAGCAGGACAGGGGGTATTTCACCCCTCCACTTT. The rearrangement links TRBV30 to TRBJ1-6, with TRBD1 matching 10 bases. Per the germline V gene, CDR1 is GTSNPN and CDR2 is SVGIG (reference sequence). CDR3 length: 14 residues. Trimming cost V 3 bases and J 9 bases; bases outside gene matches: 5.

As regards this clonotype: The junction departs from the called germline gene at one end, perhaps through a read error. This sequence joins TRBV7-7 and TRBJ1-1; 7 bases match TRBD1. Per germline, CDR1 SSHAT and CDR2 FNYEAQ (reference sequence). The CDR3 length is 16 residues. The CDR3 region is CASSSRDRGSGTEAFF. For the CDR3, the DNA is TGTGCTAGCAGCTCTCGGGACAGAGGGTCCGGGACTGAAGCTTTCTTT.

This clonotype was counted a few times. The rearrangement joins TRBV5-1 to TRBJ2-5; 7 nucleotides align to TRBD1. Per the germline V gene, CDR1 is SGHRS and CDR2 is YFSETQ. V lost 0 bases and J lost 0; bases outside the gene matches: 2. The CDR3 is 15 residues long. DNA of the CDR3: TGCGCCAGCAGCTTGGGGGGACAGTACCAAGAGACCCAGTACTTC. Translated, it gives CASSLGGQYQETQYF.

The table lists this clonotype with a few counts. V gene TRBV30 combines with J gene TRBJ2-3; no clear D. Germline V gives CDR1 GTSNPN, CDR2 SVGIG (reference sequence). V lost 1 base and J lost 4, with 9 bases in between. The CDR3 is 13 residues long. This chain's CDR3 is CAWSGISPDTQYF. The CDR3 DNA reads TGTGCCTGGAGTGGGATTTCCCCAGATACGCAGTATTTT.

This clonotype was recorded at least ten times. The V call is TRBV7-8, the J call TRBJ2-5, with D possibly called TRBD1 or TRBD2 (5 bases each). The CDR3 is made up of 11 amino acids. From germline, CDR1 is SGHVS and CDR2 FQNEAQ. V was cut by 5 bases and J by 13 bases, with 14 bases left in between. The CDR3 loop reads CASSTDWGWYF. The CDR3 DNA follows: TGTGCCAGCAGCACAGACTGGGGGTGGTACTTC.

This clonotype was recorded at least ten times. This chain connects TRBV29-1 to TRBJ2-1, with 9 bases fitting TRBD2. CDR1 is SQVTM, CDR2 ANQGSEA, per germline. V trimming: 4 bases; J trimming: 8 bases; junction bases outside the gene matches: 12. The CDR3 is made up of 15 amino acids. The CDR3 region has the DNA TGCAGCGTTGCGGACCGACGCGGGAGGGCTTATGAGCAGTTCTTC. The encoded protein is CSVADRRGRAYEQFF.